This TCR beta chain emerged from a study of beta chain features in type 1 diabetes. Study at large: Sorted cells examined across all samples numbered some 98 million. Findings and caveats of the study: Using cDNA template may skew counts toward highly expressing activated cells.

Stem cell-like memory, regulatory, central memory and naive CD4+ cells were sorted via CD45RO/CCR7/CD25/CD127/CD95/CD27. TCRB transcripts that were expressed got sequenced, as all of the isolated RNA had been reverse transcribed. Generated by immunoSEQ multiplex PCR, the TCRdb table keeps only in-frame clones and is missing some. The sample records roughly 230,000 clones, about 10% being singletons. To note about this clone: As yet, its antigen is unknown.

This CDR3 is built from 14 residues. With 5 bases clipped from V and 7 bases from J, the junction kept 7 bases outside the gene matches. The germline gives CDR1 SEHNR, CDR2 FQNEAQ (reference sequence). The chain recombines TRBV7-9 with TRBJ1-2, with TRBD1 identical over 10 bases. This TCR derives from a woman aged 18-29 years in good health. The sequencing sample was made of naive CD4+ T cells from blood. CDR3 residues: CASSIQGQGFGYTF. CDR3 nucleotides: TGTGCCAGCAGCATTCAGGGACAGGGGTTTGGCTACACCTTC.